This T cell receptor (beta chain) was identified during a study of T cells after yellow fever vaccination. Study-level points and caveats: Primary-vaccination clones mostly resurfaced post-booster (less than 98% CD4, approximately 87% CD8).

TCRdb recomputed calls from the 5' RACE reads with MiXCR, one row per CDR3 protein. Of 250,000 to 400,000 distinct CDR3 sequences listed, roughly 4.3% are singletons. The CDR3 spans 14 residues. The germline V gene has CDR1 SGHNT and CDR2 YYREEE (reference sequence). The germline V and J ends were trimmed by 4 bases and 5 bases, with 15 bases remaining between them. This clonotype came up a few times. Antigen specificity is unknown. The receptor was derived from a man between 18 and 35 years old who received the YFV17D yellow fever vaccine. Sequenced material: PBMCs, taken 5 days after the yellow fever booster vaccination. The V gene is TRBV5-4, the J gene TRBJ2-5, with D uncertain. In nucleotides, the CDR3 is TGTGCCAGCAGCCCCGATACGCTCGGGGAGACCCAGTACTTC. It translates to CASSPDTLGETQYF. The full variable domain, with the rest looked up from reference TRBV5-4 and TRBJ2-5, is ETGVTQSPTHLIKTRGQQVTLRCSSQSGHNTVSWYQQALGQGPQFIFQYYREEENGRGNFPPRFSGLQFPNYSSELNVNALELDDSALYLCASSPDTLGETQYFGPGTRLLVL.